Described below is a single T cell receptor (beta chain) sequence and its context. In the authors' workflow: Estimation of nucleated cell counts was performed using reference gene primer amplification. Only in-frame clones appear in the TCRdb table, and some are missing; sequencing was by immunoSEQ multiplex PCR. V, J and clone size are taken as reported in that table, and D and trimming were inferred from the DNA itself. Of fewer than 500,000 clones in the sample, around nine tenths were seen once. These data come from a study of blood T cell repertoires in COVID-19. Study in general: Samples representing acute and convalescent COVID-19 were sourced from the United States, Italy and Spain.

This CDR3 is built from 17 residues. Germline V gene data show CDR1 as SGHAT and CDR2 as FQNNGV. V lost 5 bases to trimming and J lost 9 bases, with 26 bases between them. This receptor was taken from a woman in her 30s with acute COVID-19. Sequenced sample: PBMCs or T cells enriched from blood (not recorded which). The rearrangement joins TRBV11-2 to TRBJ2-1; D possibly corresponds to TRBD1 (6 bases). The CDR3 reads CASSLRGRAVLPTEQFF. DNA for the CDR3: TGTGCCAGCAGCCTCAGGGGCCGAGCGGTCCTCCCAACTGAGCAGTTCTTC.